The 22 T cell receptor beta chains below all came from one sample that was sequenced in a study of blood T cell repertoires in COVID-19. The assay was immunoSEQ multiplex PCR, and TCRdb's table has in-frame clones only and misses some. This table holds hundreds of thousands of clones, more than 75% found once. The sequenced material came from peripheral blood. The source is a woman aged 45-65 years who had recovered from COVID-19.

This clone came up a few times. The chain links TRBV6-5 to TRBJ2-3, with no clear D. This CDR3 is built from 15 residues. CDR1 is MNHEY and CDR2 is SVGAGI in the germline V gene. With 6 bases removed from V and 0 bases from J, the gap between germline ends came to 13 bases. The DNA for the CDR3 is TGTGCCAGCAGCCGTACAGTTTCTAGCACAGATACGCAGTATTTT. Translation: CASSRTVSSTDTQYF.

V gene TRBV5-4 combines with J gene TRBJ2-1; D call uncertain. Germline CDR1 reads SGHNT; CDR2 reads YYREEE (reference sequence). This CDR3 contains 17 residues. Trimming removed 2 bases at V and 0 bases at J, with 15 bases between. CDR3 residues: CASSFRATPSSYNEQFF. In DNA, the CDR3 is TGTGCCAGCAGCTTCCGAGCCACCCCGAGCTCCTACAATGAGCAGTTCTTC.

V usage is TRBV19 and J usage is TRBJ1-3, with 8 nucleotides matching TRBD1. Germline loops: CDR1 LNHDA, CDR2 SQIVND (reference sequence). The CDR3 consists of 17 residues. The junction had 9 bases not matched to a gene; V was cut back by 5 bases and J by 0 bases. This chain's CDR3 is CASSDRQGTFSGNTIYF. The CDR3 nucleotides read TGTGCCAGTAGTGACCGACAGGGGACCTTCTCTGGAAACACCATATATTTT.

About this clone itself: No DNA is shown, since the ends of the CDR3 on it are uncertain; the CDR3 is the one TCRdb lists. The V call is TRBV6-6, the J call TRBJ1-2; TRBD1, the table's D call, was not compared with the DNA. The CDR3 is 14 residues long, counting both termini. Germline-derived CDR1 and CDR2 are MNHNY and SVGAGI (reference sequence). CDR3 loop: CASSTSGQIYGYTF.

As for this clone: This sample includes further DNA sequences coding for the same CDR3. The V call is TRBV9, the J call TRBJ2-1; a weak D match, TRBD1 (6 bases). The CDR3 contains 15 residues. Trimming shortened V by 2 bases and J by 2 bases, and 11 bases separated the two germline ends. CDR1 SGDLS and CDR2 YYNGEE come from the germline V gene. The CDR3 DNA sequence: TGTGCCAGCAGCGTCGTAGGGGGACCCTACAATGAGCAGTTCTTC. Encoded protein: CASSVVGGPYNEQFF.

The V gene is TRBV11-2, the J gene TRBJ1-2, with D maybe TRBD1 (6 bases). The CDR3 loop spans 15 amino acids. V lost 1 base and J 2 bases, leaving 11 bases between the germline ends. CDR1 and CDR2 from the germline V gene are SGHAT and FQNNGV. The CDR3 loop reads CASSLGDNRNYGYTF. CDR3 bases: TGTGCCAGCAGCTTAGGGGACAACCGAAACTATGGCTACACCTTC.

V is TRBV19 and J is TRBJ1-1, with 9 bases matching TRBD1. V gave up 6 bases and J gave up 7 bases; unmatched junction bases: 6. CDR3 length: 13 residues. Germline V gene lookup returns CDR1 LNHDA and CDR2 SQIVND (reference sequence). The CDR3 protein is CASSGTGSREAFF. Written as DNA, the CDR3 is TGTGCCAGTAGCGGGACAGGGTCTCGTGAAGCTTTCTTT.

CDR3 sequence (DNA): TGTGCCAGCAGTCCGCTCTCGGGGACAGGGATTCTGCACGAGCAGTACTTC. Translating gives CASSPLSGTGILHEQYF. The chain couples TRBV28 to TRBJ2-7; 9 nucleotides agree with TRBD1. The CDR3 runs 17 residues. Germline loops: CDR1 MDHEN, CDR2 SYDVKM. After removal of 5 bases from V and 5 bases from J, the junction contained 16 bases not matched to a gene.

The chain links TRBV11-2 to TRBJ2-1, with unresolved D. Trimming removed 4 bases from V and 6 bases from J, with 10 bases in between. Looked up from germline, CDR1 is SGHAT and CDR2 is FQNNGV. CDR3 length: 13 amino acids. The CDR3 sequence is CASSSTGGNEQFF. The DNA of the CDR3 is TGTGCCAGCAGCTCAACCGGCGGCAATGAGCAGTTCTTC.

This clone occurred once. The rearrangement uses TRBV6-1 and TRBJ2-1; D is ambiguous. Germline assignment: CDR1 MNHNS and CDR2 SASEGT. The CDR3 length is 15 residues. Trimming took off 2 bases at V and 7 bases at J, with 15 bases between the two ends. The CDR3 DNA reads TGTGCCAGCAGTGAAAGTGGAGCGTCGTGGAATGAGCAGTTCTTC. Translating it yields CASSESGASWNEQFF.

The table lists this clone with a few counts. This chain uses TRBV7-8 with TRBJ1-1; D unclear. Germline V gene lookup returns CDR1 SGHVS and CDR2 FQNEAQ. This CDR3 spans 13 amino acids. The V gene lost 2 bases and the J gene lost 4 bases, with 8 bases spanning the gap. DNA of the CDR3: TGTGCCAGCAGCTTACAGGAGGGCACTGAAGCTTTCTTT. Protein product: CASSLQEGTEAFF.

This clone has only one observation. This chain links TRBV5-1 with TRBJ1-2; 7 bases align to TRBD1. CDR1 and CDR2 (germline): SGHRS, YFSETQ. CDR3 length: 15 amino acids. The V gene end was trimmed by 7 bases and the J gene end by 4 bases; junction bases not matched to a gene: 13. CDR3 in amino acids: CASSPPDRAAYGYTF. CDR3 nucleotide sequence: TGCGCCAGCTCACCCCCCGACAGGGCCGCCTATGGCTACACCTTC.

The CDR3 DNA sequence: TGTGCCAGCAGCTTAGCTAGTCCCCGCTATGAGCAGTTCTTC. Protein sequence: CASSLASPRYEQFF. This chain connects TRBV11-2 to TRBJ2-1, with no clear D. V lost 1 base and J lost 8, with 12 bases in between. From germline, CDR1 is SGHAT and CDR2 FQNNGV. This CDR3 contains 14 residues.

The CDR3 bases are TGTGCCAGCAGCTCCTCGGTTGGCTACACCTTC. It translates to CASSSSVGYTF. V is TRBV3-1 (or the pseudogene TRBV3-2) and J is TRBJ1-2; D remains ambiguous. There are 11 residues in the CDR3. V gave up 5 bases and J gave up 7 bases, with 8 bases separating them. CDR1 and CDR2 from the germline V gene are LGHDT and YNNKEL (reference sequence).

The V and J genes are TRBV4-1 and TRBJ2-1; TRBD2 aligns across 11 bases. Germline trimming cut 2 bases from V and 4 bases from J; bases unmatched to any gene: 4. Germline V gene sequence: CDR1 MGHRA, CDR2 YSYEKL. This CDR3 has 16 amino acids. The CDR3 sequence is CASSQPGLAGYNEQFF. Written as DNA, the CDR3 is TGCGCCAGCAGCCAACCCGGACTAGCGGGTTACAATGAGCAGTTCTTC.

The chain recombines TRBV9 with TRBJ1-1, with D perhaps TRBD1 (5 bases). CDR3 length: 15 residues. Germline CDR1 SGDLS, CDR2 YYNGEE. V gave up 4 bases and J gave up 5 bases, with 18 bases separating them. CDR3 bases: TGTGCCAGCAGCCCACGGGCCCCGGGGGGGACTGAAGCTTTCTTT. Amino acid sequence: CASSPRAPGGTEAFF.

The chain joins TRBV7-2 to TRBJ1-5; tentative D call: TRBD1 (5 bases). This CDR3 is built from 13 residues. Looked up from germline, CDR1 is SGHTA and CDR2 is FQGNSA. V lost 5 bases, J lost 4 bases, and 9 bases lay in between. The CDR3 DNA is TGTGCCAGCAGCACAGACAGAAATCAGCCCCAGCATTTT. Protein product: CASSTDRNQPQHF.

This clone showed up just once. V is TRBV18 and J is TRBJ2-3, with D perhaps matching TRBD2 (7 bases). V lost 2 bases to trimming and J lost 5 bases, with 11 bases between them. CDR1 KGHSH and CDR2 LQKENI come from the germline V gene. CDR3 size: 14 residues. CDR3 in amino acids: CASSPGGGGDTQYF. CDR3 DNA sequence: TGTGCCAGCTCACCAGGCGGGGGCGGAGATACGCAGTATTTT.

The rearrangement links TRBV12-3 or TRBV12-4 to TRBJ1-5; D perhaps matches TRBD1 (6 bases). Trimming removed 5 bases at V and 4 bases at J, with 9 bases between. The CDR3 contains 13 residues. Here the CDR3 DNA reads TGTGCCAGCAGTCCCCAGGGGAATCAGCCCCAGCATTTT. Protein: CASSPQGNQPQHF.

The CDR3 loop reads CASRGVFDNSPLHF. DNA for the CDR3: TGTGCCAGCAGAGGGGTTTTCGACAATTCACCCCTCCACTTT. This chain joins TRBV27 and TRBJ1-6, with D possibly being TRBD1 (5 bases). The V and J ends lost 6 bases and 7 bases respectively, with 13 bases between them. Germline V gene sequence: CDR1 MNHEY, CDR2 SMNVEV (reference sequence). CDR3 size: 14 residues.

Concerning this clone itself: The sample holds other DNA sequences that translate to the same CDR3. The rearrangement uses TRBV18 and TRBJ1-4; TRBD1 is a possible D gene (6 bases). The V end was cut by 0 bases, the J end by 3 bases, with 8 bases between. The CDR3 runs 15 residues. Germline V lookup: CDR1 KGHSH, CDR2 LQKENI. The CDR3 protein is CASSPPQGSNEKLFF. The DNA of the CDR3 is TGTGCCAGCTCACCACCGCAGGGGTCTAATGAAAAACTGTTTTTT.

The genes are TRBV3-1 (or the pseudogene TRBV3-2) and TRBJ2-6, with unresolved D. This CDR3 region has 18 residues. Per the germline V gene, CDR1 is LGHDT and CDR2 is YNNKEL (reference sequence). The V end lost 4 bases, the J end lost 9 bases, and 25 bases lay between the germline ends. CDR3 bases: TGTGCCAGCAGCCGACACTTCACCCTTCACAAAGTCGGCAACGTCCTGACTTTC. Amino acid sequence: CASSRHFTLHKVGNVLTF.